This T cell receptor beta chain was retrieved from a study of tumor-infiltrating lymphocytes in primary liver carcinoma. Study information: Ages ranged from 30 to 69, with HCC or mixed HCC-cholangiocarcinoma. Read depth, roughly 3.5 to 8 million productive TCRbeta reads, did not differ significantly between tissues.

In the case of this clonotype: At one end the junction does not follow the germline gene, possibly because of a read error.

Starting material for RNA and DNA co-extraction consisted of about 17-31 mg of unsorted bulk tissue. Samples were taken from five separate regions of every tumor. From about 490 ng of total RNA, TCR beta-specific cDNA was reverse-transcribed using a constant-region primer. ARM-PCR was slightly modified, and three nested multiplex PCR rounds with it gave rise to the TCR beta libraries. The two initial PCR rounds, around 11 cycles each, used TRBV1-TRBV30 forward and C-beta reverse primers. TCRdb itself ran the multiplex PCR reads through MiXCR, one entry per CDR3 protein. Altogether fewer than 110,000 distinct CDR3 sequences are present, around two thirds being singletons, with the ten largest covering around 10%. CDR1 and CDR2 (germline): SGHRS, YFSETQ. The CDR3 is made up of 15 amino acids.

The chain couples TRBV5-1 to TRBJ2-1; weak D call: TRBD2 (6 bases). This sequence was found in a woman in her sixties or seventies with primary liver carcinoma and hepatitis B virus infection. The specimen was liver tumor tissue from sampling region 2. Stated subset: tumor region T2, inferior pole. In DNA, the CDR3 is TGCGCCAGCAGCCCCGGGACTCGCGGGACCGGTGAGCAATTCTTC. This codes for CASSPGTRGTGEQFF.